This T cell receptor beta chain was captured by sequencing in a study of OX40 agonist ivuxolimab in advanced cancers. Findings and limits, study-wide: CD4+ and CD8+ blood T cells expanded clonally by week 6 at 0.1 to 3.0 mg/kg. Normalized T-cell clonal expansion was also low in a subset of nonresponders. Clonal expansion in partial responders at 0.1-3.0 mg/kg ranked among the lowest.

Concerning this clone: Antigen: not known.

V lost 0 bases and J lost 6; bases outside the gene matches: 9. The germline V gene has CDR1 SGHDT and CDR2 YYEEEE. The CDR3 spans 17 residues. Only in-frame clones appear in the TCRdb table, and some are missing; sequencing was by immunoSEQ multiplex PCR. The repertoire holds 45,000 to 60,000 clones, with around 90% as singletons. Patients had blood sampled at baseline and again on cycle 4 day 1 and cycle 7 day 1. The starting material was CD4+ or CD8+ T cells sorted from blood, obtained in a trial of the OX40 agonist ivuxolimab. This chain uses TRBV5-6 with TRBJ2-1; 10 positions match TRBD2. The receptor was isolated from an adult with an advanced solid tumor such as melanoma, head and neck, liver or kidney cancer. This chain's CDR3 is CASSLALAGATSNEQFF. The CDR3 region has the DNA TGTGCCAGCAGCTTGGCCCTAGCGGGAGCAACAAGCAATGAGCAGTTCTTC. Looking up the rest from reference TRBV5-6 and TRBJ2-1 gives the full variable domain: DAGVTQSPTHLIKTRGQQVTLRCSPKSGHDTVSWYQQALGQGPQFIFQYYEEEERQRGNFPDRFSGHQFPNYSSELNVNALLLGDSALYLCASSLALAGATSNEQFFGPGTRLTVL.